Following are 9 T cell receptor beta chains from one sample sequenced in a study of OX40 agonist ivuxolimab in advanced cancers. Some clones are missing from TCRdb's copy, which holds only in-frame ones; the method was immunoSEQ multiplex PCR. The table records 77,000 or so clones, approximately 85% of them present only once. Sequenced here: CD4+ or CD8+ T cells sorted from blood, sampled in a trial of the OX40 agonist ivuxolimab. The receptors shown here come from an adult with an advanced solid tumor such as melanoma, head and neck, liver or kidney cancer.

This rearrangement joins TRBV6-5 to TRBJ2-7, with D perhaps TRBD1 (6 bases). The CDR3 is 14 amino acids. Trimming removed 2 bases from V and 3 bases from J, with 11 bases in between. Germline lookup yields CDR1 MNHEY and CDR2 SVGAGI. The CDR3 bases are TGTGCCAGCAGTTACAGTGTAGGGGGCTACGAGCAGTACTTC. Amino acids: CASSYSVGGYEQYF.

J is TRBJ1-1 and V is TRBV16, with 7 bases matching TRBD1. The CDR3 sequence is 13 residues long. The germline CDR1 and CDR2 sequences are KGHSY and FQNENV. V lost 2 bases, J lost 5 bases, and 2 bases stayed unmatched. The CDR3 loop is CASSQGTATEAFF. The CDR3 DNA follows: TGTGCCAGCAGCCAAGGGACAGCGACTGAAGCTTTCTTT. Drawing the rest from reference TRBV16 and TRBJ1-1, the complete variable domain is GEEVAQTPKHLVRGEGQKAKLYCAPIKGHSYVFWYQQVLKNEFKFLISFQNENVFDETGMPKERFSAKCLPNSPCSLEIQATKLEDSAVYFCASSQGTATEAFFGQGTRLTVV.

The rearrangement uses TRBV2 and TRBJ1-2; perhaps TRBD1 as D (6 bases). The CDR3 runs 17 residues. Trimming left V 6 bases short and J 8 bases short, with 28 bases between. CDR1 is SNHLY and CDR2 is FYNNEI in the germline V gene. The CDR3 DNA reads as TGTGCCAGCAGCGAGGAAGCGGGGGCGGTGGTAGCGAGGGGCTACACCTTC. This encodes CASSEEAGAVVARGYTF.

The rearrangement joins TRBV6-5 to TRBJ2-6; 7 bases are a match to TRBD1. In germline, CDR1 is MNHEY, CDR2 SVGAGI. V trimming: 6 bases; J trimming: 2 bases; junction bases outside the gene matches: 4. CDR3 size: 15 residues. The CDR3 loop is CASSGQETGANVLTF. In DNA form, the CDR3 reads TGTGCCAGCAGCGGACAGGAAACTGGGGCCAACGTCCTGACTTTC.

The chain employs TRBV7-2 and TRBJ1-4; a weak D match, TRBD1 (6 bases). Germline CDR1 and CDR2: SGHTA and FQGNSA. The V and J ends lost 5 bases and 6 bases respectively, with 13 bases between them. The CDR3 contains 14 residues. The DNA for the CDR3 is TGTGCCAGCAGCGGCCAGGGGAAAGATGAAAAACTGTTTTTT. Protein product: CASSGQGKDEKLFF.

The chain joins TRBV28 to TRBJ2-7; a possible D gene is TRBD1 (5 bases). Looked up from germline, CDR1 is MDHEN and CDR2 is SYDVKM. Trimming left V 5 bases short and J 3 bases short, with 11 bases between. This CDR3 is 13 amino acids long. Written as DNA, the CDR3 is TGTGCCAGCAGTAGGGGCAGTTACTACGAGCAGTACTTC. This sequence encodes CASSRGSYYEQYF.

The J gene is TRBJ1-2, the V gene TRBV7-6; D possibly corresponds to TRBD1 (5 bases). Trimming stripped 2 bases from V and 1 base from J, with 14 bases between. The CDR3 length is 16 residues. Germline V CDR1 and CDR2: SGHVS, FNYEAQ. Here the CDR3 DNA reads TGTGCCAGCAGCTTATTGGCGGCAGGGCATAACTATGGCTACACCTTC. This translates into CASSLLAAGHNYGYTF.

The rearrangement joins TRBV19 to TRBJ1-2; D is unresolved. The CDR3 is made up of 17 amino acids. Trimming took off 7 bases at V and 4 bases at J, with 25 bases between the two ends. Germline values: CDR1 LNHDA, CDR2 SQIVND (reference sequence). CDR3 nucleotide sequence: TGTGCCAGTATTCCAAATTCGGCCAGCCCGCTTTTCTATGGCTACACCTTC. It translates to CASIPNSASPLFYGYTF.

CDR3 nucleotides: TGTGCCAGCAGTGCGGTGGGAGGGCCTCGGGAGCAGTACTTC. Translating it yields CASSAVGGPREQYF. The V and J genes are TRBV2 and TRBJ2-7; 7 nucleotides agree with TRBD2. V was pared by 4 bases and J by 7 bases, with 10 bases of the junction left unmatched. This CDR3 is 14 amino acids long. Germline values: CDR1 SNHLY, CDR2 FYNNEI. Full variable domain (outside the CDR3, taken from reference TRBV2 and TRBJ2-7): EPEVTQTPSHQVTQMGQEVILRCVPISNHLYFYWYRQILGQKVEFLVSFYNNEISEKSEIFDDQFSVERPDGSNFTLKIRSTKLEDSAMYFCASSAVGGPREQYFGPGTRLTVT.